The rows below give T cell receptor beta chains drawn from one sample of a study of shared clonotypes between healthy human individuals. The repertoire was sequenced with immunoSEQ multiplex PCR; TCRdb's copy has only in-frame clones and lacks some. The data hold fewer than 550,000 clones, with nearly 80% observed a single time. Sequenced input: PBMCs. The origin of the receptors is a woman aged 40-49 years in good health. Some clones in this sample may be carry-over from other donors' samples. Both conserved end residues are part of each CDR3. A D gene is named only where the DNA matches it firmly. The size entry is marked missing in some rows and otherwise reads once, few, many or a size class.

length: 15
size: .
J: TRBJ2-1
V: TRBV15
D: .
CDR3: CATSRVGRSYNEQFF
DNA: TGTGCCACCAGCAGAGTGGGGCGGTCCTACAATGAGCAGTTCTTC

length: 15
size: .
J: TRBJ2-7
V: TRBV15
D: .
CDR3: CATSRGAVGGFEQYF
DNA: TGTGCCACCAGCAGAGGGGCGGTTGGGGGCTTTGAGCAGTACTTC

length: 15
size: .
J: TRBJ2-1
V: TRBV27
D: TRBD2
CDR3: CASSLWLAGVDEQFF
DNA: TGTGCCAGCAGTTTATGGCTAGCGGGAGTCGATGAGCAGTTCTTC

length: 16
size: .
J: TRBJ2-7
V: TRBV9
D: TRBD2
CDR3: CASSAGTSGTPWEQYF
DNA: TGTGCCAGCAGCGCCGGGACTAGCGGGACCCCCTGGGAGCAGTACTTC

length: 13
size: .
J: TRBJ2-3
V: TRBV5-4
D: .
CDR3: CASSPPQEDTQYF
DNA: TGTGCCAGCAGCCCCCCCCAGGAAGATACGCAGTATTTT

length: 18
size: .
J: TRBJ2-1
V: TRBV9
D: TRBD2
CDR3: CASSVGLAGVSSYNEQFF
DNA: TGTGCCAGCAGCGTAGGGCTAGCGGGGGTGAGCTCCTACAATGAGCAGTTCTTC

length: 12
size: .
J: TRBJ2-4
V: TRBV28
D: TRBD1
CDR3: CAGQGDENIQYF
DNA: TGTGCCGGACAGGGTGATGAGAACATTCAGTACTTC

length: 16
size: .
J: TRBJ2-4
V: TRBV7-7
D: .
CDR3: CASSFGQKLAKNIQYF
DNA: TGTGCCAGCAGCTTCGGACAGAAACTAGCCAAAAACATTCAGTACTTC

length: 13
size: few
J: TRBJ2-7
V: TRBV19
D: TRBD1
CDR3: CASSPTGEGEQYF
DNA: TGTGCCAGTAGTCCGACAGGGGAAGGCGAGCAGTACTTC

length: 14
size: .
J: TRBJ2-1
V: TRBV4-2
D: .
CDR3: CASSQESSPSEQFF
DNA: TGTGCCAGCAGCCAAGAGTCGAGCCCGTCAGAGCAGTTCTTC

length: 17
size: .
J: TRBJ2-3
V: TRBV9
D: TRBD1
CDR3: CASSPRGQGAWGDTQYF
DNA: TGTGCCAGCAGCCCCAGAGGGCAGGGGGCATGGGGTGATACGCAGTATTTT

length: 16
size: few
J: TRBJ2-2
V: TRBV9
D: .
CDR3: CASSVATSWDTGELFF
DNA: TGTGCCAGCAGCGTAGCAACTAGCTGGGACACCGGGGAGCTGTTTTTT

length: 15
size: .
J: TRBJ2-7
V: TRBV4-2
D: TRBD2
CDR3: CASSQETSGSYEQYF
DNA: TGTGCCAGCAGCCAAGAGACTAGCGGGAGTTACGAGCAGTACTTC

length: 13
size: .
J: TRBJ2-1
V: TRBV7-9
D: .
CDR3: CASSLAAGDEQFF
DNA: TGTGCCAGCAGCTTAGCCGCGGGCGATGAGCAGTTCTTC

length: 15
size: .
J: TRBJ2-7
V: TRBV4-3
D: .
CDR3: CASSQTRDPSYEQYF
DNA: TGCGCCAGCAGCCAAACCCGGGACCCCTCCTACGAGCAGTACTTC